These 30 T cell receptor beta chains were sequenced from one sample in a study of beta chain features in type 1 diabetes. cDNA synthesis used the whole RNA isolate, giving expressed TCRB sequences. Profiling relied on immunoSEQ multiplex PCR, and the TCRdb table lists in-frame clones only, not all of them. The repertoire holds 200,000 to 250,000 clones, with 11% as singletons. The sequenced material came from central memory CD4+ T cells from blood. All receptors derive from a man younger than 35 in good health.

J is TRBJ2-7 and V is TRBV6-1, with D perhaps TRBD1 or TRBD2 (5 bases each). There are 14 residues in the CDR3. Germline lookup yields CDR1 MNHNS and CDR2 SASEGT. V was cut by 4 bases and J by 4 bases, with 14 bases left in between. The CDR3 nucleotides are TGTGCCAGCAGTGGGGCGTGGGGGACGTACGAGCAGTACTTC. Translating it yields CASSGAWGTYEQYF.

V usage is TRBV29-1 and J usage is TRBJ2-5; 8 positions agree with TRBD2. The J segment lost 2 bases and the V segment lost 7 bases, leaving 3 bases of the junction unmatched. The CDR3 contains 12 residues. Germline loops: CDR1 SQVTM, CDR2 ANQGSEA. In nucleotides, the CDR3 is TGCAGCGCCATAGCGGGACAAGAGACCCAGTACTTC. Protein product: CSAIAGQETQYF.

The table lists this clone with many counts. The chain employs TRBV30 and TRBJ2-1; 12 bases are a match to TRBD2. The CDR3 is 16 residues long. Trimming took 3 bases from V and 6 from J; bases not matched to a gene: 9. CDR1 is GTSNPN and CDR2 is SVGIG in the germline V gene (reference sequence). CDR3 in amino acids: CAWSGSRTSGTNEQFF. As DNA, the CDR3 is TGTGCCTGGAGCGGGTCCCGGACTAGCGGGACCAATGAGCAGTTCTTC.

The chain uses TRBV28 and TRBJ1-5; 12 bases map to TRBD1. Germline CDR1 reads MDHEN; CDR2 reads SYDVKM. The V and J ends lost 5 bases and 6 bases, in that order; junction bases with no gene match: 5. CDR3 length equals 15 residues. The CDR3 loop is CASSVGQGARQPQHF. In nucleotides, the CDR3 is TGTGCCAGCAGTGTGGGACAGGGGGCGCGTCAGCCCCAGCATTTT.

Comment on this clone: This may stem from a read error, because a much larger clone lies one nucleotide away. At the DNA level, this CDR3 is encoded by other sequences in the same sample as well. The rearrangement uses TRBV30 and TRBJ1-1, with D possibly matching TRBD1 (6 bases). This CDR3 contains 15 residues. In germline, CDR1 is GTSNPN, CDR2 SVGIG (reference sequence). V lost 0 bases and J lost 5, with 16 bases in between. The CDR3 region is CAWSVRAGVETEAFF. CDR3 DNA sequence: TGTGCCTGGAGTGTTCGGGCAGGGGTTGAGACTGAAGCTTTCTTT. Variable domain in full (rest from reference TRBV30 and TRBJ1-1): SQTIHQWPATLVQPVGSPLSLECTVEGTSNPNLYWYRQAAGRGLQLLFYSVGIGQISSEVPQNLSASRPQDRQFILSSKKLLLSDSGFYLCAWSVRAGVETEAFFGQGTRLTVV.

The chain carries TRBV2 and TRBJ2-1; 11 bases fit TRBD2. Germline V gene lookup returns CDR1 SNHLY and CDR2 FYNNEI. The CDR3 length is 14 residues. J was trimmed by 7 bases and V by 2 bases; bases with no gene match: 1. The CDR3 reads CASSETSGSNEQFF. The DNA of the CDR3 is TGTGCCAGCAGTGAAACTAGCGGGAGTAATGAGCAGTTCTTC.

This clone came up a few times. This sequence joins TRBV7-2 and TRBJ2-7; 8 nucleotides agree with TRBD1. Germline assignment: CDR1 SGHTA and CDR2 FQGNSA. This CDR3 contains 13 residues. V lost 3 bases to trimming and J lost 3 bases; unmatched junction nucleotides: 1. The CDR3 nucleotides are TGTGCCAGCAGCTTCACAGGGGGCTACGAGCAGTACTTC. Translation gives CASSFTGGYEQYF.

The table lists this clone with a few counts. V gene TRBV7-9 combines with J gene TRBJ2-7; D unclear. V was pared by 5 bases and J by 7 bases, with 15 bases between. From germline, CDR1 is SEHNR and CDR2 FQNEAQ (reference sequence). This CDR3 is 13 amino acids long. CDR3 in DNA: TGTGCCAGCAGCCGAGAGTTAAGTCGGGAGCAGTACTTC. This codes for CASSRELSREQYF. Looking up the rest from reference TRBV7-9 and TRBJ2-7 gives the full variable domain: DTGVSQNPRHKITKRGQNVTFRCDPISEHNRLYWYRQTLGQGPEFLTYFQNEAQLEKSRLLSDRFSAERPKGSFSTLEIQRTEQGDSAMYLCASSRELSREQYFGPGTRLTVT.

Here the CDR3 reads CATSKEGITWGYTF. CDR3 coding DNA: TGTGCCACCAGCAAGGAAGGGATCACCTGGGGCTACACCTTC. V gene TRBV15 combines with J gene TRBJ1-2; D is uncertain. The CDR3 has 14 residues. Per germline, CDR1 LNHNV and CDR2 YYDKDF (reference sequence). V shed 4 bases and J shed 8 bases, with 17 bases lying between them. Full variable domain (outside the CDR3, taken from reference TRBV15 and TRBJ1-2): DAMVIQNPRYQVTQFGKPVTLSCSQTLNHNVMYWYQQKSSQAPKLLFHYYDKDFNNEADTPDNFQSRRPNTSFCFLDIRSPGLGDTAMYLCATSKEGITWGYTFGSGTRLTVV.

The gene calls are TRBV7-2 and TRBJ2-7; D ambiguous. The V gene's germline CDR1 is SGHTA and CDR2 FQGNSA. This CDR3 has 16 amino acids. V shed 6 bases and J shed 0 bases, with 18 bases lying between them. CDR3 region: CASRKGTGWSSYEQYF. Written as DNA, the CDR3 is TGTGCCAGCAGGAAGGGTACGGGCTGGAGCTCCTACGAGCAGTACTTC.

V is TRBV6-1 and J is TRBJ2-5; no reliable D call. This CDR3 is built from 11 residues. Trimming removed 1 base at V and 5 bases at J, with 2 bases between. Germline values: CDR1 MNHNS, CDR2 SASEGT. CDR3 bases: TGTGCCAGCAGTGAAGAGGAGACCCAGTACTTC. Translating it yields CASSEEETQYF.

The genes are TRBV7-8 and TRBJ2-7, with D hard to call. The CDR3 has 14 amino acids. With 5 bases removed from V and 2 bases from J, the gap between germline ends came to 13 bases. Looked up from germline, CDR1 is SGHVS and CDR2 is FQNEAQ. CDR3 DNA sequence: TGTGCCAGCAGCCACCGGACGGCCACCTACGAGCAGTACTTC. Translated: CASSHRTATYEQYF.

This clone was detected only a few times. The chain uses TRBV7-9 and TRBJ1-1; no reliable D call. Deletions cut 2 bases from V and 6 bases from J, with 13 bases between. Per germline, CDR1 SEHNR and CDR2 FQNEAQ (reference sequence). The CDR3 length is 14 residues. In DNA, the CDR3 is TGTGCCAGCAGCTTATTCGGGGAGGTATCTGAAGCTTTCTTT. Its translation: CASSLFGEVSEAFF.

DNA of the CDR3: TGTGCCAGCAGTGAATGGGAGGGTAGGGAGACCCAGTACTTC. This translates into CASSEWEGRETQYF. The rearrangement uses TRBV25-1 and TRBJ2-5; 7 bases fit TRBD2. The ends lost 1 base at V and 5 bases at J; junction bases unmatched: 4. This CDR3 has 14 amino acids. Germline V gene lookup returns CDR1 MGHDK and CDR2 SYGVNS.

The CDR3, as DNA: TGCGCCAGCAGCCTCCTTGGGGCGGGAGAAGGGTACGAGCAGTACTTC. Translation: CASSLLGAGEGYEQYF. This chain joins TRBV4-3 and TRBJ2-7; 7 bases fit TRBD2. Losses at the gene ends were 4 bases for V and 4 bases for J; bases not matched to a gene: 13. The CDR3 length is 16 residues. Germline V CDR1 and CDR2: LGHNA, YSLEER.

In this sample, this clone turned up a few times. The CDR3 DNA reads as TGCAGCGTTCCCGGAAGGCAGAACACCGGGGAGCTGTTTTTT. As protein: CSVPGRQNTGELFF. The chain joins TRBV29-1 to TRBJ2-2, with no clear D. The CDR3 sequence is 14 residues long. V shed 5 bases and J shed 1 base, with 11 bases lying between them. Germline CDR1 and CDR2: SQVTM and ANQGSEA.

Concerning this clone: One junction end does not reproduce the germline sequence, and a read error may be involved. The V gene is TRBV5-6, the J gene TRBJ2-3; 9 bases are a match to TRBD2. The germline CDR1 and CDR2 sequences are SGHDT and YYEEEE. The CDR3 is made up of 14 amino acids. Written as DNA, the CDR3 is TGTGCCAGCAGCGCACTTAGCGGGAGAGGATCCAGGGTTTTT. Its protein product is CASSALSGRGSRVF.

V and J are TRBV14 and TRBJ2-5; unclear D gene. CDR3 length: 13 amino acids. Trimming pared 7 bases from V and 7 bases from J, leaving 16 bases between. The germline V gene encodes CDR1 SGHDN and CDR2 FVKESK. The CDR3 DNA sequence: TGTGCCAGCAACCGTGACGGACGTGGGACCCAGTACTTC. Its protein product is CASNRDGRGTQYF. The variable domain in full, completed from reference TRBV14 and TRBJ2-5, reads EAGVTQFPSHSVIEKGQTVTLRCDPISGHDNLYWYRRVMGKEIKFLLHFVKESKQDESGMPNNRFLAERTGGTYSTLKVQPAELEDSGVYFCASNRDGRGTQYFGPGTRLLVL.

Turning to this clone: Since a much larger clone is just one base distant, this may be a read error. The chain is built from TRBV30 and TRBJ1-2; D not resolved. The ends were cut back, 3 bases at V and 8 bases at J, with 16 bases in the middle. CDR1 is GTSNPN, CDR2 SVGIG, per germline (reference sequence). The CDR3 sequence is 13 residues long. CDR3 in DNA: TGTGCCTGGAGGCTGGAGAGAACTAAGGGCTACACCTTC. It yields the protein CAWRLERTKGYTF.

Ten or more counts support this clone. V is TRBV4-1 and J is TRBJ2-7; D may be TRBD1 (6 bases). Trimming cost V 4 bases and J 0 bases, with 10 bases left between them. CDR3 length equals 14 residues. Germline lookup yields CDR1 MGHRA and CDR2 YSYEKL. The chain's CDR3 is CASSPRDISYEQYF. The CDR3 region has the DNA TGCGCCAGCAGCCCACGGGACATCTCCTACGAGCAGTACTTC.

This clone was recorded only once. The gene calls are TRBV4-1 and TRBJ1-2, with 8 bases aligning to TRBD1. The CDR3 contains 17 residues. Germline CDR1 is MGHRA and CDR2 is YSYEKL. V lost 4 bases and J lost 2; bases outside the gene matches: 12. The CDR3 protein is CASSPTGPGQDNYGYTF. The CDR3 DNA follows: TGCGCCAGCAGCCCGACAGGTCCGGGACAGGACAACTATGGCTACACCTTC.

There are a few counts of this clone. The chain uses TRBV7-6 and TRBJ2-5; perhaps TRBD2 as D (5 bases). Germline CDR1 reads SGHVS; CDR2 reads FNYEAQ. V lost 1 base, J lost 7 bases, and 13 bases lay in between. CDR3 length: 14 residues. CDR3 protein: CASSLGGLAWTQYF. DNA of the CDR3: TGTGCCAGCAGCTTAGGCGGGCTCGCCTGGACCCAGTACTTC.

The V gene is TRBV7-2, the J gene TRBJ2-7; 12 nucleotides line up with TRBD2. This CDR3 region has 17 residues. In germline, CDR1 is SGHTA, CDR2 FQGNSA. The V and J ends lost 1 base and 2 bases, in that order; junction bases with no gene match: 6. The CDR3 loop reads CASSLVPSGRAPYEQYF. The CDR3 coding sequence is TGTGCCAGCAGCTTAGTCCCTAGCGGGAGGGCCCCCTACGAGCAGTACTTC.

This chain connects TRBV7-9 to TRBJ2-7; a weak D match, TRBD1 (6 bases). The CDR3 covers 16 residues. The ends were cut back, 5 bases at V and 0 bases at J, with 17 bases in the middle. CDR1 and CDR2 (germline): SEHNR, FQNEAQ (reference sequence). The CDR3 nucleotides read TGTGCCAGCAGCGACAGGCGGCAGGGTTCCTCCTACGAGCAGTACTTC. Translating it yields CASSDRRQGSSYEQYF.

CDR3 bases: TGTGCCAGCAGTTTGGGGGGAGCGGGAGGCGCTTACGAGCAGTACTTC. Its protein is CASSLGGAGGAYEQYF. The V gene is TRBV28, the J gene TRBJ2-7; 9 nucleotides align to TRBD2. V lost 3 bases, J lost 4 bases, and 10 bases stayed unmatched. Germline CDR1 MDHEN, CDR2 SYDVKM. This CDR3 region has 16 residues.

This clone appeared a few times. V and J are TRBV4-3 and TRBJ2-5; no clear D. CDR1 is LGHNA and CDR2 is YSLEER in the germline V gene. The CDR3 contains 16 residues. V lost 4 bases and J lost 4, with 19 bases in between. The CDR3 is CASSRAFSGTGETQYF. The CDR3 DNA reads TGCGCCAGCAGCCGCGCTTTCTCTGGAACGGGAGAGACCCAGTACTTC.

This clone was observed a handful of times. A read error may explain this, as a much larger clone is one base away. The chain uses TRBV27 and TRBJ2-6; D gene unclear. CDR3 size: 17 residues. Germline V lookup: CDR1 MNHEY, CDR2 SMNVEV (reference sequence). This CDR3 reads CARSLRATGAGANVLTF. CDR3 DNA sequence: TGTGCCCGCAGTTTACGGGCCACTGGTGCTGGGGCCAACGTCCTGACTTTC. The entire variable domain, with the rest obtained from reference TRBV27 and TRBJ2-6, is as follows: EAQVTQNPRYLITVTGKKLTVTCSQNMNHEYMSWYRQDPGLGLRQIYYSMNVEVTDKGDVPEGYKVSRKEKRNFPLILESPSPNQTSLYFCARSLRATGAGANVLTFGAGSRLTVL.

J is TRBJ2-7 and V is TRBV29-1; D unclear. The CDR3 is made up of 11 amino acids. In germline, CDR1 is SQVTM, CDR2 ANQGSEA. Trimming left V 6 bases short and J 2 bases short, with 8 bases between. CDR3 nucleotide sequence: TGCAGCGTGGTCCCCCCCTACGAGCAGTACTTC. Amino acids: CSVVPPYEQYF.

The chain uses TRBV4-3 and TRBJ2-1; 13 positions agree with TRBD2. The ends lost 0 bases at V and 13 bases at J; junction bases unmatched: 3. The length of the CDR3 is 14 residues. Germline V gives CDR1 LGHNA, CDR2 YSLEER. The DNA of the CDR3 is TGCGCCAGCAGCCAAGAACTAGCGGGAGGGGAACAGTTCTTC. This gives the protein CASSQELAGGEQFF.

The chain is built from TRBV7-9 and TRBJ2-1, with 7 bases identical to TRBD1. Germline trimming cut 6 bases from V and 3 bases from J; bases unmatched to any gene: 11. Germline CDR1 SEHNR, CDR2 FQNEAQ (reference sequence). The CDR3 has 16 residues. This CDR3 is CASRQRTGLSYNEQFF. DNA for the CDR3: TGTGCCAGCAGACAGAGGACAGGACTCAGCTACAATGAGCAGTTCTTC.